These 6 T cell receptor beta chains came from one sample sequenced in a study of T-cell reconstitution after alpha-beta-depleted transplantation in children. Molecular barcoding with unique molecular identifiers was used for the TCRbeta library. TCRdb recomputed calls from the PCR reads with MiXCR, one row per CDR3 protein. The sample has nearly 550,000 distinct CDR3 sequences, about a sixth seen once. The material was PBMCs from the stem cell graft donor, obtained from the stem cell graft. The receptors stem from a human donor who donated a stem cell graft to a child with acute lymphoblastic leukemia.

The V call is TRBV10-3, the J call TRBJ2-7; D is possibly TRBD1 (6 bases). The V and J ends lost 3 bases and 0 bases respectively, with 9 bases between them. This CDR3 has 14 amino acids. Germline V CDR1 and CDR2: ENHRY, SYGVKD. CDR3 amino acids: CAISEGQPSYEQYF. As DNA, the CDR3 is TGTGCCATCAGTGAAGGACAGCCCTCCTACGAGCAGTACTTC.

The chain uses TRBV20-1 and TRBJ2-1, with 9 bases identical to TRBD2. Trimming took 6 bases from V and 7 from J; bases not matched to a gene: 7. The germline CDR1 and CDR2 sequences are DFQATT and SNEGSKA (reference sequence). The CDR3 runs 13 residues. CDR3 in DNA: TGCAGTGCCCTACTCCTAGCGGGGAATGAGCAGTTCTTC. Translated, it gives CSALLLAGNEQFF.

The chain links TRBV27 to TRBJ2-7; TRBD1 matches at 8 bases. The CDR3 has 14 amino acids. V lost 6 bases and J lost 0; bases outside the gene matches: 4. Germline V CDR1 and CDR2: MNHEY, SMNVEV (reference sequence). CDR3 sequence reads: CASSWGQASYEQYF. The CDR3 coding sequence is TGTGCCAGCAGCTGGGGACAGGCCTCCTACGAGCAGTACTTC.

This clonotype was seen a handful of times. The chain employs TRBV27 and TRBJ2-7; weak D call: TRBD1 (6 bases). The germline V and J ends were trimmed by 4 bases and 2 bases, with 12 bases remaining between them. Germline loops: CDR1 MNHEY, CDR2 SMNVEV (reference sequence). This CDR3 has 14 amino acids. The chain's CDR3 is CASSYGTPTYEQYF. CDR3 coding DNA: TGTGCCAGCAGTTACGGGACACCAACCTACGAGCAGTACTTC.

This chain joins TRBV11-2 and TRBJ2-3; TRBD2 matches at 7 bases. J gave up 5 bases and V 5 bases, and 10 bases lay outside the gene matches. Germline values: CDR1 SGHAT, CDR2 FQNNGV. The length of the CDR3 is 15 residues. CDR3 in amino acids: CASSRSGSGGDTQYF. The CDR3 coding sequence is TGTGCCAGCAGCCGGAGCGGGTCGGGGGGAGATACGCAGTATTTT. Full variable domain (remainder filled in from reference TRBV11-2 and TRBJ2-3): EAGVAQSPRYKIIEKRQSVAFWCNPISGHATLYWYQQILGQGPKLLIQFQNNGVVDDSQLPKDRFSAERLKGVDSTLKIQPAKLEDSAVYLCASSRSGSGGDTQYFGPGTRLTVL.

The rearrangement joins TRBV7-6 to TRBJ1-5, with TRBD1 as a possible D gene (6 bases). V was shortened by 2 bases and J by 3 bases, with 11 bases between the two germline ends. Germline values: CDR1 SGHVS, CDR2 FNYEAQ. The CDR3 contains 15 residues. CDR3 sequence: CASSLYTGINQPQHF. Written as DNA, the CDR3 is TGTGCCAGCAGCTTATATACAGGGATCAATCAGCCCCAGCATTTT.